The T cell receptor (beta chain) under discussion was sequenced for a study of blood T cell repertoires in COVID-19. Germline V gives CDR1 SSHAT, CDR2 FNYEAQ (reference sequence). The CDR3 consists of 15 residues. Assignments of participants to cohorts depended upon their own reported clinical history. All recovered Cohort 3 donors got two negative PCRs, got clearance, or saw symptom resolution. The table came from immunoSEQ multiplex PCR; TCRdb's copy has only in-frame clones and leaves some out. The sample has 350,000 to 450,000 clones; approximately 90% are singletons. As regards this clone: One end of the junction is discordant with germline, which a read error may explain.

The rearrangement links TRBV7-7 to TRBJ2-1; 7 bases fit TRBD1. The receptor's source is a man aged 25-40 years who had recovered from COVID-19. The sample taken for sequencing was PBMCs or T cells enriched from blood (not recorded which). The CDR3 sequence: CASSSGQAAYNEQFF. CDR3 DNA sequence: TGTGCTAGCAGCTCAGGACAGGCAGCCTACAATGAGCAGTTCTTC.